The 27 T cell receptor beta chains listed next were all sequenced from one sample in a study of cytomegalovirus exposure and HLA in healthy donors. The PCR was carried out with 60 Vbeta primers and 13 Jbeta primers. Measured with immunoSEQ multiplex PCR; TCRdb has only the in-frame clones, and not every one. Of fewer than 200,000 clones listed, roughly four fifths are singletons. The sample consisted of PBMCs. Receptor source: a woman younger than 35 in good health and CMV-seronegative.

There are a few counts of this clone. The same CDR3 arises from other DNA sequences in this sample as well. V is TRBV5-4 and J is TRBJ1-1; D is undetermined. In germline, CDR1 is SGHNT, CDR2 YYREEE (reference sequence). This CDR3 is 12 amino acids long. The V gene lost 4 bases and the J gene lost 6 bases, with 10 bases spanning the gap. The CDR3 here is CASSQNRAEAFF. CDR3 nucleotides: TGTGCCAGCAGCCAGAACCGGGCTGAAGCTTTCTTT.

V and J are TRBV7-6 and TRBJ1-2; D may be TRBD1 (6 bases). Germline-derived CDR1 and CDR2 are SGHVS and FNYEAQ. V dropped 4 bases and J dropped 0 bases, with 21 bases sitting between them. The CDR3 runs to 18 residues. CDR3 DNA: TGTGCCAGCAGCTCAGGGGCAGGACGAGCAGCCTCTAACTATGGCTACACCTTC. This translates into CASSSGAGRAASNYGYTF. The variable domain in full, completed from reference TRBV7-6 and TRBJ1-2, reads GAGVSQSPRYKVTKRGQDVALRCDPISGHVSLYWYRQALGQGPEFLTYFNYEAQQDKSGLPNDRFSAERPEGSISTLTIQRTEQRDSAMYRCASSSGAGRAASNYGYTFGSGTRLTVV.

The chain uses TRBV28 and TRBJ2-1; 8 nucleotides agree with TRBD1. The junction had 4 bases not matched to a gene; V was cut back by 2 bases and J by 16 bases. This CDR3 region has 11 residues. Per the germline V gene, CDR1 is MDHEN and CDR2 is SYDVKM. CDR3 protein: CASSLRDRQFF. DNA of the CDR3: TGTGCCAGCAGTTTACGGGACAGGCAATTCTTC.

The chain is built from TRBV7-8 and TRBJ2-7; 9 nucleotides align to TRBD1. CDR1 SGHVS and CDR2 FQNEAQ come from the germline V gene. V shed 6 bases, J shed 2 bases, and the junction held 14 bases outside the gene matches. This CDR3 is built from 17 residues. CDR3 loop: CASSPYGGTGIAYEQYF. In DNA form, the CDR3 reads TGTGCCAGCAGTCCTTACGGCGGGACAGGGATAGCCTACGAGCAGTACTTC.

The rearrangement joins TRBV6-5 to TRBJ2-7; TRBD1 is a possible D gene (6 bases). V lost 5 bases and J 5 bases, leaving 10 bases between the germline ends. The CDR3 sequence is 12 residues long. CDR1 is MNHEY and CDR2 is SVGAGI in the germline V gene. The chain's CDR3 is CASSQGSDEQYF. As DNA, the CDR3 is TGTGCCAGCAGTCAGGGGTCCGACGAGCAGTACTTC.

The V and J genes are TRBV6-1 and TRBJ1-5, with 8 bases identical to TRBD1. Trimming cost V 1 base and J 1 base; bases outside gene matches: 12. The CDR3 sequence is 19 residues long. The germline V gene has CDR1 MNHNS and CDR2 SASEGT. The CDR3 here is CASSEGGAGGFRSNQPQHF. The CDR3 nucleotides are TGTGCCAGCAGTGAAGGGGGGGCAGGGGGCTTCAGGAGCAATCAGCCCCAGCATTTT.

V gene TRBV7-2 combines with J gene TRBJ1-1; 10 bases are shared with TRBD1. Trimming at V came to 5 bases and at J to 5 bases, leaving 2 bases not matched to a gene. CDR3 size: 13 residues. From germline, CDR1 is SGHTA and CDR2 FQGNSA. CDR3 coding DNA: TGTGCCAGCAGCGCGGGACAGGGGACTGAAGCTTTCTTT. Residues: CASSAGQGTEAFF.

This clone has just a few counts. The chain combines TRBV5-1 with TRBJ2-2, with 8 positions matching TRBD1. Per the germline V gene, CDR1 is SGHRS and CDR2 is YFSETQ. CDR3 size: 15 residues. Germline trimming cut 3 bases from V and 1 base from J; bases unmatched to any gene: 2. CDR3 region: CASSWDRLNTGELFF. CDR3 nucleotides: TGCGCCAGCAGCTGGGACAGGTTGAACACCGGGGAGCTGTTTTTT.

As concerns this clone: One end of the junction varies from germline; a read error may be responsible. The V call is TRBV2, the J call TRBJ2-1, with TRBD1 identical over 8 bases. This CDR3 contains 15 residues. Looked up from germline, CDR1 is SNHLY and CDR2 is FYNNEI. CDR3 loop: CFTRFDRGSYNEQFF. The CDR3 DNA follows: TGCTTCACCCGATTTGACAGGGGTTCCTACAATGAGCAGTTCTTC.

This chain links TRBV7-9 with TRBJ1-1; D possibly corresponds to TRBD1 (5 bases). The germline V gene encodes CDR1 SEHNR and CDR2 FQNEAQ (reference sequence). With 5 bases removed from V and 2 bases from J, the gap between germline ends came to 15 bases. The CDR3 is 15 amino acids. The CDR3, as DNA: TGTGCCAGCAGCGTGCCCCCCACAGGAAACACTGAAGCTTTCTTT. Translation: CASSVPPTGNTEAFF.

The rearrangement uses TRBV6-5 and TRBJ2-2; the match to TRBD1 covers 7 bases. The length of the CDR3 is 16 residues. The germline V gene encodes CDR1 MNHEY and CDR2 SVGAGI. The V gene end was trimmed by 0 bases and the J gene end by 6 bases; junction bases not matched to a gene: 7. The CDR3 bases are TGTGCCAGCAGTTACTCCGACAGGGTATGGGCCGGGGAGCTGTTTTTT. Translating gives CASSYSDRVWAGELFF.

The gene calls are TRBV9 and TRBJ1-3; D call uncertain. The ends were cut back, 0 bases at V and 0 bases at J, with 16 bases in the middle. The CDR3 length is 18 residues. Germline V gene sequence: CDR1 SGDLS, CDR2 YYNGEE. In DNA, the CDR3 is TGTGCCAGCAGCGTAGATCTTTCGGCAGGATTCTCTGGAAACACCATATATTTT. Protein product: CASSVDLSAGFSGNTIYF.

The J gene is TRBJ2-7, the V gene TRBV14; 10 positions agree with TRBD1. The germline CDR1 and CDR2 sequences are SGHDN and FVKESK. Unmatched junction bases numbered 9, after V lost 4 bases and J lost 6 bases. CDR3 length: 15 residues. CDR3 residues: CASSPQTGGYAEQYF. The CDR3 region has the DNA TGTGCCAGCAGCCCCCAGACAGGGGGCTATGCCGAGCAGTACTTC. Complete variable domain (other parts from reference TRBV14 and TRBJ2-7): EAGVTQFPSHSVIEKGQTVTLRCDPISGHDNLYWYRRVMGKEIKFLLHFVKESKQDESGMPNNRFLAERTGGTYSTLKVQPAELEDSGVYFCASSPQTGGYAEQYFGPGTRLTVT.

In nucleotides, the CDR3 is TGCAGCGTTGAACTACGCTTGAGGAGGAACACTGAAGCTTTCTTT. Residues: CSVELRLRRNTEAFF. The rearrangement links TRBV29-1 to TRBJ1-1, with D hard to call. Trimming removed 2 bases at V and 1 base at J, with 14 bases between. The V gene's germline CDR1 is SQVTM and CDR2 ANQGSEA. This CDR3 comprises 15 residues. The full variable domain, rest sourced from reference TRBV29-1 and TRBJ1-1, is SAVISQKPSRDICQRGTSLTIQCQVDSQVTMMFWYRQQPGQSLTLIATANQGSEATYESGFVIDKFPISRPNLTFSTLTVSNMSPEDSSIYLCSVELRLRRNTEAFFGQGTRLTVV.

The CDR3 here is CASSYWGQGRVLTF. The CDR3, as DNA: TGTGCCAGCAGTTACTGGGGACAGGGACGCGTCCTGACTTTC. The chain joins TRBV6-6 to TRBJ2-6, with 9 bases fitting TRBD1. Germline lookup yields CDR1 MNHNY and CDR2 SVGAGI (reference sequence). This CDR3 is 14 amino acids long. J was trimmed by 12 bases and V by 1 base; bases with no gene match: 4.

The chain uses TRBV6-1 and TRBJ2-3; 7 bases are shared with TRBD2. Germline values: CDR1 MNHNS, CDR2 SASEGT. J was trimmed by 2 bases and V by 9 bases; bases with no gene match: 8. CDR3 size: 14 residues. The CDR3: CASDLAVPTDTQYF. The CDR3 DNA sequence: TGTGCCAGTGATCTAGCGGTACCCACAGATACGCAGTATTTT.

This clone appeared a few times. The CDR3, as DNA: TGTGCCAGCAGCGACGGACAGGGGGCGTCGACCGGGGAGCTGTTTTTT. Residues: CASSDGQGASTGELFF. V usage is TRBV7-6 and J usage is TRBJ2-2; 11 bases are shared with TRBD1. This CDR3 spans 16 amino acids. V gave up 5 bases and J gave up 5 bases; unmatched junction bases: 7. The V gene's germline CDR1 is SGHVS and CDR2 FNYEAQ.

V gene TRBV5-6 combines with J gene TRBJ1-1; 8 positions match TRBD1. Germline values: CDR1 SGHDT, CDR2 YYEEEE. The CDR3 extends over 14 amino acids. Trimming took 3 bases from V and 6 from J; bases not matched to a gene: 7. The CDR3 DNA sequence: TGTGCCAGCAGCTCATTGGACAGGGTCGCTGAAGCTTTCTTT. It translates to CASSSLDRVAEAFF.

J is TRBJ1-4 and V is TRBV19; D is unresolved. CDR1 is LNHDA and CDR2 is SQIVND in the germline V gene (reference sequence). Trimming shortened V by 4 bases and J by 0 bases, and 12 bases separated the two germline ends. The CDR3 has 16 amino acids. The CDR3 coding sequence is TGTGCCAGTAGTAAGGAGCGCGGGCCAACTAATGAAAAACTGTTTTTT. Translated, it gives CASSKERGPTNEKLFF.

This clone was counted only a few times. The rearrangement links TRBV4-2 to TRBJ2-6; the D is unclear. The CDR3 loop spans 16 amino acids. The V end was cut by 4 bases, the J end by 2 bases, with 12 bases between. Germline CDR1 and CDR2: LGHNA and YNFKEQ. CDR3 sequence reads: CASSRQVVPGANVLTF. CDR3 nucleotides: TGTGCCAGCAGCCGCCAGGTAGTCCCTGGGGCCAACGTCCTGACTTTC.

This chain connects TRBV27 to TRBJ2-7; possible D gene TRBD1, 5 bases. CDR1 is MNHEY, CDR2 SMNVEV, per germline (reference sequence). Trimming took off 0 bases at V and 6 bases at J, with 18 bases between the two ends. The CDR3 spans 16 residues. CDR3 region: CASSLSIQGLGSEQYF. The CDR3 nucleotides read TGTGCCAGCAGTTTATCGATTCAGGGTTTGGGCTCCGAGCAGTACTTC.

The chain employs TRBV4-1 and TRBJ2-3; D may be TRBD2 (6 bases). Germline-derived CDR1 and CDR2 are MGHRA and YSYEKL. Trimming took 3 bases from V and 4 from J, leaving 17 bases between them. The CDR3 runs 16 residues. CDR3 in amino acids: CASSQVIAVDSDTQYF. The DNA of the CDR3 is TGCGCCAGCAGCCAGGTTATAGCGGTAGACTCAGATACGCAGTATTTT.

This chain links TRBV6-6 with TRBJ2-4, with 9 bases lining up with TRBD1. CDR1 is MNHNY and CDR2 is SVGAGI in the germline V gene (reference sequence). Trimming took 0 bases from V and 4 from J; bases not matched to a gene: 4. This CDR3 has 16 residues. CDR3 amino acids: CASSYSGQGGKNIQYF. In nucleotides, the CDR3 is TGTGCCAGCAGTTACTCGGGACAGGGTGGAAAAAACATTCAGTACTTC.

This clone was recorded once. The chain combines TRBV5-1 with TRBJ1-6; D is possibly TRBD1 (6 bases). Germline V gene data show CDR1 as SGHRS and CDR2 as YFSETQ. Trimming cost V 4 bases and J 8 bases, with 16 bases left between them. This CDR3 spans 15 amino acids. Written as DNA, the CDR3 is TGCGCCAGCAGCGACGGATGGGGGCTGGATTCACCCCTCCACTTT. Amino acid sequence: CASSDGWGLDSPLHF.

The V gene is TRBV5-1, the J gene TRBJ2-7; TRBD2 agrees at 11 bases. Looked up from germline, CDR1 is SGHRS and CDR2 is YFSETQ. V shed 4 bases, J shed 0 bases, and the junction held 9 bases outside the gene matches. The CDR3 extends over 17 amino acids. This CDR3 reads CASSRVGLAELSYEQYF. CDR3 nucleotides: TGCGCCAGCAGCCGAGTGGGACTAGCGGAACTCTCCTACGAGCAGTACTTC.

In its sample, this clone was seen a few times. The chain carries TRBV5-4 and TRBJ2-3; maybe TRBD1 (5 bases). Trimming removed 0 bases from V and 0 bases from J, with 8 bases in between. Per the germline V gene, CDR1 is SGHNT and CDR2 is YYREEE (reference sequence). The CDR3 extends over 15 amino acids. CDR3 nucleotide sequence: TGTGCCAGCAGCTTGGGACAGCTTAGCACAGATACGCAGTATTTT. Its translation: CASSLGQLSTDTQYF.

V is TRBV4-1 and J is TRBJ1-2, with D hard to call. V was pared by 1 base and J by 4 bases, with 13 bases between. The CDR3 extends over 15 amino acids. In germline, CDR1 is MGHRA, CDR2 YSYEKL. The CDR3 is CASSQVEGAGYGYTF. CDR3 DNA: TGCGCCAGCAGCCAAGTCGAGGGAGCCGGCTATGGCTACACCTTC.